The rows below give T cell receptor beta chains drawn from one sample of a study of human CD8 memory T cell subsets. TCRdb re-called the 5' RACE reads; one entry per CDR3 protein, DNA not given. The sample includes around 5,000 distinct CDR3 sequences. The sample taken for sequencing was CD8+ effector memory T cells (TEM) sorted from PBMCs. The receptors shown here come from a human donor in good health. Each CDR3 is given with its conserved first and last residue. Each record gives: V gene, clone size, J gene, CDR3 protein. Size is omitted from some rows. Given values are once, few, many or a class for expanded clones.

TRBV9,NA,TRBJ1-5,CASSVTVEGEQHF
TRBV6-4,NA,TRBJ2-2,CASSDRSNTGELFF
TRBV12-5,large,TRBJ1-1,CASALMNTEAFF
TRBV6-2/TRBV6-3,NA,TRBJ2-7,CASIDRDFSYEQYF
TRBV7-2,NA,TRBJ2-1,CASSFSLANGNNEQFF
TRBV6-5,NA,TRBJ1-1,CASSYAGGTEAFF
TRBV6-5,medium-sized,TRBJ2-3,CASSSNSNTDTQYF
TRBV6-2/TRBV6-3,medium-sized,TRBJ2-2,CASQRPRGDTGELFF
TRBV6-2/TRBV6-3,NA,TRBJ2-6,CASSPPPGANVLTF
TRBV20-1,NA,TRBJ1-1,CSLPGTGETEAFF
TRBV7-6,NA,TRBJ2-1,CASSSSGNEQFF
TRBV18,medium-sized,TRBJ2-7,CASLGRNSYEQYF
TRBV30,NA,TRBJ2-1,CAWSIETGRNEQFF
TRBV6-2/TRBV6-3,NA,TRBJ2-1,CASSLGLAGGQFNEQFF
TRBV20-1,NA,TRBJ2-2,CSAKLSGTDTGELFF
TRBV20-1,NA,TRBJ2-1,CSARNKVSYNEQFF
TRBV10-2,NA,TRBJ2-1,CASRDRPSYNEQFF
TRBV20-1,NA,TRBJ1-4,CSASSGEVAKLFF
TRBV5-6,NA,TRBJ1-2,CASSRGGRAYYGYTF
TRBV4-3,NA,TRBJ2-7,CASSQARGSNEQYF
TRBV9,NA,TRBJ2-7,CASSSGTGYEQYF
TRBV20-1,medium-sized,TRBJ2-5,CSARGGIYRDLETQYF
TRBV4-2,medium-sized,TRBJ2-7,CASSQEDGDSGEQYF
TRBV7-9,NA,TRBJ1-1,CASSFGFRTTEAFF
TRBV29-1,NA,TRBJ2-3,CSVSPGLGGDTQYF
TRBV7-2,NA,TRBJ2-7,CASSLAPSSYEQYF
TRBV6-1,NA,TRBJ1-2,CASSETGVSAGYTF
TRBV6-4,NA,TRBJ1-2,CASSSGTDAYGYTF
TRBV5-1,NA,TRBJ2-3,CASSPGTAERTDTQYF
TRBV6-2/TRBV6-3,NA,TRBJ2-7,CASSYRDINEQYF
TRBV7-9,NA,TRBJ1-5,CASSLGASNQPQHF
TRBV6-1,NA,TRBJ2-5,CASSDSTGSGQETQYF
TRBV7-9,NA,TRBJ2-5,CASSPKSMETQYF
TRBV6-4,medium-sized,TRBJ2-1,CASSDSSFPEQFF
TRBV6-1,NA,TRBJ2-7,CASSDRPGTSDEQYF
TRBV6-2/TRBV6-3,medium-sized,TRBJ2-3,CASSPSSGSADTQYF
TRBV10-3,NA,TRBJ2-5,CAISGRSLETQYF
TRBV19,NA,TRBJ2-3,CASSIGTDTQYF
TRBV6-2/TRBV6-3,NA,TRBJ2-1,CASSNSGGTYNEQFF
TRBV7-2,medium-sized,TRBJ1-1,CASSLVGTMSDYTEAFF
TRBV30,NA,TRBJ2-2,CAWMRGTEHTGELFF
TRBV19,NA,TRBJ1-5,CASSIWDSNQPQHF
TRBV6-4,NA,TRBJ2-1,CASAKRGDSYNEQFF
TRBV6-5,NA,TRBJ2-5,CASSYSGSGGRSRKTQYF
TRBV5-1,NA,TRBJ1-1,CASSLSDRNTEAFF
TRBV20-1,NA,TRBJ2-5,CSARDPQTSRETQYF
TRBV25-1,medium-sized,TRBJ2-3,CASSGQGVQDTQYF
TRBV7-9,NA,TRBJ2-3,CASSLEGATDTQYF
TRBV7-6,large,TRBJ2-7,CASSPRPGGEQYF
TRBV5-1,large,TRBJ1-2,CASSRGQGATNYGYTF
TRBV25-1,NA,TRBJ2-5,CASSEGTQETQYF
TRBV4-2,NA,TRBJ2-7,CASSQAAGDESYEQYF
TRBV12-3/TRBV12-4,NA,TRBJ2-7,CASSAPGTFAYEQYF
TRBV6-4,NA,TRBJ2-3,CASAPGQDTDTQYF
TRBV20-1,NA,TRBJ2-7,CSASGNSRDFYEQYF